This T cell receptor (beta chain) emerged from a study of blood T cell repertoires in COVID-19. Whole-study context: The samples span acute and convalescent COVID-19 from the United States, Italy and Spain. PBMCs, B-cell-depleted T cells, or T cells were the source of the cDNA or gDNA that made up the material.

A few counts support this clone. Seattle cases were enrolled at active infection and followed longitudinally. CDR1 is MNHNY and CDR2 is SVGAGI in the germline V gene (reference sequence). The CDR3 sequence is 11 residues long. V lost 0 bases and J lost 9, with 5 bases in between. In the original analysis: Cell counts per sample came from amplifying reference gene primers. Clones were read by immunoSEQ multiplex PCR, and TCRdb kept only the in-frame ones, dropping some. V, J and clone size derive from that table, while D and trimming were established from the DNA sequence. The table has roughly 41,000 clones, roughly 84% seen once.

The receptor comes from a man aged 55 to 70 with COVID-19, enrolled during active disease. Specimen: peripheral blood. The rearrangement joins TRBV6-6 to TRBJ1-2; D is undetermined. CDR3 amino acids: CASSYSYSYTF. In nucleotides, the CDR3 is TGTGCCAGCAGTTACTCTTACAGCTACACCTTC.